This T cell receptor beta chain appears in the sequencing data of a study of cytomegalovirus exposure and HLA in healthy donors. With 60 Vbeta and 13 Jbeta primers, the PCR was carried out. Repertoires were generated with immunoSEQ multiplex PCR, while TCRdb's copy carries only in-frame clones and drops some. The sample shows approximately 120,000 clones, 73% of them seen only once. CDR1 and CDR2 (germline): MNHEY, SVGAGI. The CDR3 contains 16 residues. Between the trimmed V and J ends, which lost 0 bases and 6 bases, there was a span of 16 bases. This clone was found a few times. This receptor was taken from a man aged 40-50 years in good health and CMV-seronegative. The source material was PBMCs. V usage is TRBV6-5 and J usage is TRBJ2-3; D call uncertain. The CDR3: CASSYSSEMGWDTQYF. The CDR3 coding sequence is TGTGCCAGCAGTTACTCGAGTGAGATGGGCTGGGATACGCAGTATTTT.